Many counts were recorded for the clone carrying this TCR beta chain. Antigen specificity is unknown. Amplified TCR beta CDR3 regions came from RNA transcripts. First-round RT-PCR targeting the TCR CDR3 was performed with the HTBI primer set. TCRdb re-analysed the multiplex PCR reads in MiXCR, keeping a single row per CDR3 protein. The data show about 100,000 distinct CDR3 sequences, 16% seen once. Diagnostic assessment was based on clinical symptoms, serum thyroxine and TRAb, thyroid ultrasound and orbital computed tomography. Cells are PBMCs isolated from roughly 9.2 ml of fresh blood. This record belongs to a study of T cells in Graves' hyperthyroidism and ophthalmopathy. General study findings and limits: Most thyroid clonotypes with frequency above 0.001 were detected in blood. Ophthalmopathy, as predicted by the model, came a median roughly 6.8 months after the prediction.

The CDR3 has 13 amino acids. Trimming shortened V by 6 bases and J by 0 bases, and 7 bases separated the two germline ends. Germline V CDR1 and CDR2: SGHTA, FQGTGA. The rearrangement uses TRBV7-3 and TRBJ2-3; D might be TRBD1 (6 bases). This sequence was found in a woman between 45 and 60 years old with Graves' hyperthyroidism. The sample taken for sequencing was blood. The CDR3 DNA follows: TGTGCCAGCAGGGGGGCTAGCACAGATACGCAGTATTTT. Protein: CASRGASTDTQYF.